This TCR beta chain was obtained from a study of T-cell memory formation after mild COVID-19. Across the study: Clusters of TCRs were largely donor specific. The study's findings and limits: Memory sampled before infection contained some responding clones, suggesting cross-reactive memory joined.

CDR3 length: 13 residues. V was cut by 2 bases and J by 6 bases, with 11 bases left in between. The germline V gene encodes CDR1 SGHRS and CDR2 YFSETQ. Of note for this clonotype: What it binds is unknown.

Employing constant-segment primers, 5'RACE generated TCR alpha and TCR beta cDNA libraries bearing sample barcodes and UMIs. MiXCR, run by TCRdb on the 5' RACE reads, gives a single entry per CDR3 protein. The table lists about 340,000 distinct CDR3 sequences, around an eighth of them singletons, with roughly a fifth in the top ten. The clonotype was recovered from a man between 18 and 29 years old who had mild COVID-19 (a few samples of this study predate the infection). Cell type and time point are not known. The V and J genes are TRBV5-1 and TRBJ1-1, with D uncertain. Sequenced material: PBMCs or a T cell subset sorted from them (not recorded which). The CDR3, as DNA: TGCGCCAGCAGCTTCGGTCGGGAAGCTGAAGCTTTCTTT. Encoded protein: CASSFGREAEAFF.